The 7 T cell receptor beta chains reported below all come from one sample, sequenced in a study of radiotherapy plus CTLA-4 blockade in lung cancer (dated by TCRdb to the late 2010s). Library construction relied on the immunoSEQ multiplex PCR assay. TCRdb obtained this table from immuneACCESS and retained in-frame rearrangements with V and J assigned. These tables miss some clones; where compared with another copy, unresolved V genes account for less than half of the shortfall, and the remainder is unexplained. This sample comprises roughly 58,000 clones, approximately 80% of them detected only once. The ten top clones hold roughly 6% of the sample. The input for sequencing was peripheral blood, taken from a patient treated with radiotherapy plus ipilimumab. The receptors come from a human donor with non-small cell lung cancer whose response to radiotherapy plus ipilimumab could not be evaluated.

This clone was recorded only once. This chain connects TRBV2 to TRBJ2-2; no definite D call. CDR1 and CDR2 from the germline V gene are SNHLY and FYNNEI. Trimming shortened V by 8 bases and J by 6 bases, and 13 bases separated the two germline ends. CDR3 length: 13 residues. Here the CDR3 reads CASHSLFPGELFF. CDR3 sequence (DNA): TGTGCCAGCCACAGTCTCTTCCCCGGGGAGCTGTTTTTT.

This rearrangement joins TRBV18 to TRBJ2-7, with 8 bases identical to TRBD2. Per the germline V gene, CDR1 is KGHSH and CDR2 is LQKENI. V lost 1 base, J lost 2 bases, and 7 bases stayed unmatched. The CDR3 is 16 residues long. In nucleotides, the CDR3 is TGTGCCAGCTCACCACAAACGGGACTAGTAGCCTACGAGCAGTACTTC. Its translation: CASSPQTGLVAYEQYF.

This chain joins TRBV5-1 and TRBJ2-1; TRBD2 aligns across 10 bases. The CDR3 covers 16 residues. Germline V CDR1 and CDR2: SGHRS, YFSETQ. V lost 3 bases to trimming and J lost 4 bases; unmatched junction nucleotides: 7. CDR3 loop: CASSSSTSGDYNEQFF. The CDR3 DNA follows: TGCGCCAGCAGCTCCAGCACTAGCGGGGATTACAATGAGCAGTTCTTC. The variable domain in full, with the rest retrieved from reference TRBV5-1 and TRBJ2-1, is KAGVTQTPRYLIKTRGQQVTLSCSPISGHRSVSWYQQTPGQGLQFLFEYFSETQRNKGNFPGRFSGRQFSNSRSEMNVSTLELGDSALYLCASSSSTSGDYNEQFFGPGTRLTVL.

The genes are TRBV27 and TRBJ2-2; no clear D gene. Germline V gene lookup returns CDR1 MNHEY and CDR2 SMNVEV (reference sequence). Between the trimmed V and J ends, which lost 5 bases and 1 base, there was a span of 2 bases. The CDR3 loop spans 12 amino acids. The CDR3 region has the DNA TGTGCCAGCAGTCAGAACACCGGGGAGCTGTTTTTT. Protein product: CASSQNTGELFF.

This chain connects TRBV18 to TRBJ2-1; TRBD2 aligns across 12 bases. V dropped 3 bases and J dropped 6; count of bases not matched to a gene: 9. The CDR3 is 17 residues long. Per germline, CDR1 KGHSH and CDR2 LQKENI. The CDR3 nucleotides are TGTGCCAGCTCACCTCGGACTAGCGGGATAAGGAGCAATGAGCAGTTCTTC. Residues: CASSPRTSGIRSNEQFF.

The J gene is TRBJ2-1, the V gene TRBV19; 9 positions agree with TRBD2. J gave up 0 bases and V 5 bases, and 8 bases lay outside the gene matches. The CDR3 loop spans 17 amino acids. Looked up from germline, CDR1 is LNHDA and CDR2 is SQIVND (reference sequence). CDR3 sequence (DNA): TGTGCCAGTAGTGGTTTAGCGGGGGCCAACTCCTACAATGAGCAGTTCTTC. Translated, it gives CASSGLAGANSYNEQFF.

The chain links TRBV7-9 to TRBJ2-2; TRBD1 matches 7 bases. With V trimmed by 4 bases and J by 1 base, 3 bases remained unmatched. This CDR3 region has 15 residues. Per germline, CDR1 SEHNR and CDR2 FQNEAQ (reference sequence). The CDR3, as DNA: TGTGCCAGCAGCTCTTACAGGGGGAACACCGGGGAGCTGTTTTTT. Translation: CASSSYRGNTGELFF.